The rows below give T cell receptor beta chains drawn from one sample of a study of CD8+CD57+ T cells in acquired aplastic anemia. MiXCR, run by TCRdb on the reads, gives a single entry per CDR3 protein. The table has tens of thousands of distinct CDR3 sequences, over 35% seen once. Sequencing used sorted CD4+, CD8+, or CD8+CD57+ T cells (not recorded which) from PBMCs. All receptors come from a human donor in good health, serving as a control. The CDR3 runs from the conserved cysteine through the conserved F or W. Fields, in order: D gene, J gene, CDR3 length, clone size, V gene, CDR3 DNA, CDR3 protein. The D gene is left open where the match is weak. Size is omitted from some rows. Given values are once, few, many or a class for expanded clones.

NA | TRBJ2-2 | 14 | NA | TRBV12-3/TRBV12-4 | TGTGCCAGCAGTTCCAACCCAGGGCCCGGGGAGCTGTTTTTT | CASSSNPGPGELFF
NA | TRBJ1-2 | 15 | few | TRBV4-1 | TGCGCCAGCAGCCGAGATCCGGCAGGGCGAGTTGGCTACACCTTC | CASSRDPAGRVGYTF
NA | TRBJ2-1 | 12 | once | TRBV24-1 | TGTGCCACCAGTGATCGGAGCAATGAGCAGTTCTTC | CATSDRSNEQFF
NA | TRBJ2-3 | 12 | NA | TRBV24-1 | TGTGCCTCCCAGGCCGGCACAGATACGCAGTATTTT | CASQAGTDTQYF
NA | TRBJ2-7 | 16 | few | TRBV6-5 | TGTGCCAGCAGTTACTCGATAGGGACGGCAACCTACGAGCAGTACTTC | CASSYSIGTATYEQYF
NA | TRBJ2-5 | 12 | NA | TRBV25-1 | TGTGCCAGCAGTGGAGGAGGGGAGACCCAGTACTTC | CASSGGGETQYF
NA | TRBJ1-1 | 13 | NA | TRBV25-1 | TGTGCCAGCAGTCAAAGGGATAACACTGAAGCTTTCTTT | CASSQRDNTEAFF
TRBD1 | TRBJ1-1 | 16 | NA | TRBV13 | TGTGCCAGCAGCTTAGGTACAGGGGGATTTTGGACTGAAGCTTTCTTT | CASSLGTGGFWTEAFF
TRBD1 | TRBJ1-1 | 12 | NA | TRBV30 | TGTGCCTGGAGTGGGGACAGGGGTGAAGCTTTCTTT | CAWSGDRGEAFF
TRBD2 | TRBJ2-7 | 15 | many | TRBV4-2 | TGTGCCAGCAGCCAAGACGACGGGGGGGCATACGAGCAGTACTTC | CASSQDDGGAYEQYF
TRBD1 | TRBJ2-6 | 17 | NA | TRBV24-1 | TGTGCCACCAGTGACATAGGGGGCGAGGCTGGGGCCAACGTCCTGACTTTC | CATSDIGGEAGANVLTF
NA | TRBJ1-4 | 13 | few | TRBV15 | TGTGCCACCAGCTGGGGGTATAATGAAAAACTGTTTTTT | CATSWGYNEKLFF
TRBD2 | TRBJ2-5 | 18 | NA | TRBV29-1 | TGCAGCGTTGTCGGGACTAGCGGGAGTTCTGATTCCGAGGAGACCCAGTACTTC | CSVVGTSGSSDSEETQYF
NA | TRBJ2-1 | 16 | NA | TRBV11-1 | TGTGCCAGCAGTCCCTTCCGGGACTCCTTGTACAATGAGCAGTTCTTC | CASSPFRDSLYNEQFF
NA | TRBJ2-7 | 18 | NA | TRBV3-1 | TGTGCCAGCAGCCAAGGGGGGTTGGTGTCATACCATACCTACGAGCAGTACTTC | CASSQGGLVSYHTYEQYF
NA | TRBJ2-5 | 11 | NA | TRBV19 | TGTGCCAGTAGTATTCATCAGACCCAGTACTTC | CASSIHQTQYF
NA | TRBJ2-5 | 12 | NA | TRBV19 | TGTGCCAGTAGTACAGGGGTAGAGACCCAGTACTTC | CASSTGVETQYF
NA | TRBJ1-2 | 13 | many | TRBV24-1 | TGTGCCACCAGTGGCGGGGGCACTAGTGGCTACACCTTC | CATSGGGTSGYTF
TRBD1 | TRBJ1-6 | 17 | many | TRBV2 | TGTGCCAGCAGTGAGAGAGTGGTAGGGGGCAGTTTTTCACCCCTCCACTTT | CASSERVVGGSFSPLHF
TRBD1 | TRBJ2-2 | 15 | many | TRBV24-1 | TGTGCCACCAGTGATTTCTCGACAGGGACCGGGGAGCTGTTTTTT | CATSDFSTGTGELFF
NA | TRBJ2-5 | 14 | NA | TRBV24-1 | TGTGCCACCAGTGACGCAGGGTTGGGAGAGACCCAGTACTTC | CATSDAGLGETQYF
TRBD2 | TRBJ2-1 | 15 | NA | TRBV11-2 | TGTGCCAGCAGCGCCCACTGGACTAGCCACAATGAGCAGTTCTTC | CASSAHWTSHNEQFF
NA | TRBJ2-2 | 16 | many | TRBV24-1 | TGTGCCACCAGTGAGACACCGGGGACGGCGGCCGGGGAGCTGTTTTTT | CATSETPGTAAGELFF
NA | TRBJ2-3 | 14 | few | TRBV25-1 | TGTGCCAGCTTTGGCGGAGCTAGCACAGATACGCAGTATTTT | CASFGGASTDTQYF
NA | TRBJ1-6 | 13 | many | TRBV24-1 | TGTGCCACCAGTGGAGGGGGTAATTCACCCCTCCACTTT | CATSGGGNSPLHF
NA | TRBJ1-1 | 11 | NA | TRBV19 | TGTGCCAGTAGTAACAGGGTAAGGACTTTCTTT | CASSNRVRTFF
NA | TRBJ2-3 | 15 | many | TRBV7-6 | TGTGCCAGCAGCCAGGCCCCGGACCGCACAGATACGCAGTATTTT | CASSQAPDRTDTQYF
TRBD1 | TRBJ1-1 | 16 | once | TRBV6-4 | TGTGCCAGCAGTCCCAGGGGGGGTAGACAGGGCACTGAAGCTTTCTTT | CASSPRGGRQGTEAFF
NA | TRBJ1-2 | 16 | many | TRBV10-3 | TGTGCCATCAGTGAGTCGACGGGTGGGGCTTCCTATGGCTACACCTTC | CAISESTGGASYGYTF
NA | TRBJ2-3 | 13 | NA | TRBV2 | TGTGCCAGCCGACAGAGATTGACAGATACGCAGTATTTT | CASRQRLTDTQYF
NA | TRBJ2-7 | 13 | many | TRBV27 | TGTGCCAGCAGCTCCGGGATCAACTACGAGCAGTACTTC | CASSSGINYEQYF
NA | TRBJ2-2 | 13 | many | TRBV20-1 | TGCAGTGCTAGCCCTTCGAGGACCGGGGAGCTGTTTTTT | CSASPSRTGELFF
NA | TRBJ2-2 | 15 | NA | TRBV24-1 | TGTGCCACCAGTGACCAAGTTAGGGACACCGGGGAGCTGTTTTTT | CATSDQVRDTGELFF
NA | TRBJ2-2 | 16 | once | TRBV6-5 | TGTGCCAGCAGTTACTCCTCTTTGGGCAACACCGGGGAGCTGTTTTTT | CASSYSSLGNTGELFF
NA | TRBJ2-1 | 16 | few | TRBV7-8 | TGTGCCAGCAGCTTAGGGGCCGCGGGGCCCTACAATGAGCAGTTCTTC | CASSLGAAGPYNEQFF
TRBD1 | TRBJ1-2 | 13 | many | TRBV12-3/TRBV12-4 | TGTGCCATCCAAAACAGGGGGCCTTATGGCTACACCTTC | CAIQNRGPYGYTF
NA | TRBJ2-3 | 12 | NA | TRBV10-3 | TGTGCCATCAGTGAGAGGGGAAGTACGCAGTATTTT | CAISERGSTQYF
NA | TRBJ1-2 | 12 | many | TRBV6-1 | TGTGCCAGCAGGAGCGGCCTCTATGGCTACACCTTC | CASRSGLYGYTF
TRBD2 | TRBJ2-1 | 14 | NA | TRBV25-1 | TGTGCCAGCAGCGGGGGGGCCCCATACAATGAGCAGTTCTTC | CASSGGAPYNEQFF
NA | TRBJ1-5 | 14 | few | TRBV9 | TGTGCCAGCAGCGTAGAGGCTGGAGCTCAGCCCCAGCATTTT | CASSVEAGAQPQHF
NA | TRBJ1-2 | 15 | once | TRBV20-1 | TGCAGTGCCCTACCGACTGCGGGGGCGAACTATGGCTACACCTTC | CSALPTAGANYGYTF
NA | TRBJ2-1 | 16 | NA | TRBV3-1 | TGTGCCAGCAGCCCCCCAGAGGCGGGAGGACAGGATGAGCAGTTCTTC | CASSPPEAGGQDEQFF
NA | TRBJ2-3 | 13 | once | TRBV15 | TGTGCCACCGGGCCCCTGAGCACAGATACGCAGTATTTT | CATGPLSTDTQYF
NA | TRBJ2-5 | 12 | once | TRBV2 | TGTGCCAGCAGTGATGGGATGGAGACCCAGTACTTC | CASSDGMETQYF
NA | TRBJ2-1 | 13 | many | TRBV20-1 | TGCAGTGCTAGAGGGCTAGCAAAAAATGAGCAGTTCTTC | CSARGLAKNEQFF
NA | TRBJ2-7 | 15 | NA | TRBV25-1 | TGTGCCAGCAGTCCGACCGGGACTGGGGGCCACGAGCAGTACTTC | CASSPTGTGGHEQYF
NA | TRBJ2-3 | 12 | NA | TRBV7-2 | TGTGCCAGCAGCGTAGACGAGAATACGCAGTATTTT | CASSVDENTQYF
NA | TRBJ2-2 | 12 | few | TRBV19 | TGTGCCAGTAGTCACCCCACCGGGGAGCTGTTTTTT | CASSHPTGELFF
NA | TRBJ1-5 | 13 | NA | TRBV2 | TGTGCCAGCCACTACCAAGGGGACCAGCCCCAGCATTTT | CASHYQGDQPQHF
NA | TRBJ2-7 | 15 | many | TRBV5-1 | TGCGCCAGCAGCTTGTTTCCAGGAGAAGGCTACGAGCAGTACTTC | CASSLFPGEGYEQYF
TRBD2 | TRBJ2-1 | 14 | few | TRBV20-1 | TGCAGTGCTAGAGTCGGGAGGGACTACAATGAGCAGTTCTTC | CSARVGRDYNEQFF
TRBD1 | TRBJ1-1 | 13 | NA | TRBV12-3/TRBV12-4 | TGTGCCAGCAGACAAGGGGGCTACACTGAAGCTTTCTTT | CASRQGGYTEAFF